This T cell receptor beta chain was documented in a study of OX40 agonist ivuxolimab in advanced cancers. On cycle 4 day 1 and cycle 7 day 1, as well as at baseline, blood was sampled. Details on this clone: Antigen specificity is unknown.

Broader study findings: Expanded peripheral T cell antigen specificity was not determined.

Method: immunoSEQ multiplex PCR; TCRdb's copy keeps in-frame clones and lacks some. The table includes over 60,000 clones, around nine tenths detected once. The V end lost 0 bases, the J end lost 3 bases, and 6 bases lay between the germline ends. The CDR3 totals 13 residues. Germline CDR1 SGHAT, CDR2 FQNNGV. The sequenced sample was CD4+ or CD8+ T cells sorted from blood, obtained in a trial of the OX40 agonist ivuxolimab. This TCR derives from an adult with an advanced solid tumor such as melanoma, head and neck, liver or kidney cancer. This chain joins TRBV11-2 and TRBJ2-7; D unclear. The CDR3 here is CASSLDGVYEQYF. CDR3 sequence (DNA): TGTGCCAGCAGCTTAGATGGCGTCTACGAGCAGTACTTC.